Detailed here is one T cell receptor (beta chain). The antigen is undetermined. These data are taken from a study of response to subunit inactivated influenza vaccine. Findings and caveats of the study: With each seasonal influenza vaccination, the authors suggested, few new T cells are recruited.

A single record per CDR3 protein comes from TCRdb applying MiXCR to the RT-PCR reads. The profile shows hundreds of thousands of distinct CDR3 sequences, 10% to 15% of them singletons. This CDR3 comprises 15 residues. V was clipped by 2 bases and J by 6 bases, with 15 bases between them. Germline V gene lookup returns CDR1 SGHTA and CDR2 FQGTGA. The specimen was PBMCs from blood, collected on the day of vaccination. The receptor was derived from a man in his forties or fifties who received an inactivated influenza vaccine. This chain connects TRBV7-3 to TRBJ2-3, with TRBD2 as a possible D gene (5 bases). The chain's CDR3 is CASSLGVLRADTQYF. CDR3 coding DNA: TGTGCCAGCAGCTTAGGCGTTCTGAGGGCGGATACGCAGTATTTT. Looking up the rest from reference TRBV7-3 and TRBJ2-3 gives the full variable domain: GAGVSQTPSNKVTEKGKYVELRCDPISGHTALYWYRQSLGQGPEFLIYFQGTGAADDSGLPNDRFFAVRPEGSVSTLKIQRTERGDSAVYLCASSLGVLRADTQYFGPGTRLTVL.